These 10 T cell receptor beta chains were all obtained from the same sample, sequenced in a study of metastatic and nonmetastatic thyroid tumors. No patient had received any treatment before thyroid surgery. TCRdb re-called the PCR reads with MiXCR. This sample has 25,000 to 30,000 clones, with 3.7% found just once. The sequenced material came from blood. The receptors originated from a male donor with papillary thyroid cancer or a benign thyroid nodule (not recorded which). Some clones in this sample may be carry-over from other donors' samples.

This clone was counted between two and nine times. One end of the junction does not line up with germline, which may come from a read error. The CDR3 reads CASKPDSASEAFF. CDR3 DNA: TGTGCCAGCAAACCCGACAGCGCATCTGAAGCATTCTTT. This rearrangement joins TRBV6-1 to TRBJ1-1; D is perhaps TRBD1 (5 bases). The germline CDR1 and CDR2 sequences are MNHNS and SASEGT. This CDR3 region has 13 residues.

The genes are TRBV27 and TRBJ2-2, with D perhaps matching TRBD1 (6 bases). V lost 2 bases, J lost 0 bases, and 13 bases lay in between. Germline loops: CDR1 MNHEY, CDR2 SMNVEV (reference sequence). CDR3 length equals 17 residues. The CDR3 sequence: CASSLTPGGANTGELFF. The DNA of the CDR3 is TGTGCCAGCAGTTTAACTCCTGGGGGCGCGAACACCGGGGAGCTGTTTTTT.

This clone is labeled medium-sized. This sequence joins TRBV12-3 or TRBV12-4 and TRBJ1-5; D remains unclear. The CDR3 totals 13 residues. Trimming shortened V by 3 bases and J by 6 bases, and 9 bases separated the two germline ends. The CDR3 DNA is TGTGCCAGCAGTTTTAAACGAGGTCAGCCCCAGCATTTT. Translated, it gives CASSFKRGQPQHF.

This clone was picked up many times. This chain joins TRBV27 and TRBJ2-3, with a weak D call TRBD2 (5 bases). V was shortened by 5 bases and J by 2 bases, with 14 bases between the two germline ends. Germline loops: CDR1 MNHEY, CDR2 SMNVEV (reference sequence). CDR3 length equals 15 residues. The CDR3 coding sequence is TGTGCCAGCAGTCCAACTAGACTACTCACAGATACGCAGTATTTT. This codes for CASSPTRLLTDTQYF.

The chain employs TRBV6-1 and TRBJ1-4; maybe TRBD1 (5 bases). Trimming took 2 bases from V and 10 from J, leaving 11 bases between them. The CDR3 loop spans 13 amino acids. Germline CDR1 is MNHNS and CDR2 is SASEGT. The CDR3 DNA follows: TGTGCCAGCAGTGAACGAGGGGTCGGAAAACTGTTTTTT. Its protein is CASSERGVGKLFF.

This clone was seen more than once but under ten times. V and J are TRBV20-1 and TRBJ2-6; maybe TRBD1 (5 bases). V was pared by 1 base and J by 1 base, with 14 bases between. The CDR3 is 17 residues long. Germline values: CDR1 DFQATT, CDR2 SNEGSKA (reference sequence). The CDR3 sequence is CSARGGSLDSGANVLTF. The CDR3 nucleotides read TGCAGTGCTAGAGGGGGCAGTCTTGATTCTGGGGCCAACGTCCTGACTTTC.

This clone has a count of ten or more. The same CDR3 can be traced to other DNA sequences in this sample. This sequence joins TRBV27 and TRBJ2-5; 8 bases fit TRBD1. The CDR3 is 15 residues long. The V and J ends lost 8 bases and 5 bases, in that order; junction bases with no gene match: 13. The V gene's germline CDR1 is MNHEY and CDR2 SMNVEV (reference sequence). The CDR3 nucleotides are TGTGCCAGCTCGACTGGGACAGGTGGTGTGGAGACCCAGTACTTC. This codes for CASSTGTGGVETQYF.

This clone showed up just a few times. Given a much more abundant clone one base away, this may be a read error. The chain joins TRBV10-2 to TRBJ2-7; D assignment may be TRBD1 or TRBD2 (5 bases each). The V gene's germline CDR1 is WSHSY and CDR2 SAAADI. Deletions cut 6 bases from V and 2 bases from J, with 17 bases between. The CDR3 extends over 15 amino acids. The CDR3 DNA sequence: TGCGCCAGCAGAAGGGTAGGGGACGGACCCTACGAGCAGTACTTC. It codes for CASRRVGDGPYEQYF.

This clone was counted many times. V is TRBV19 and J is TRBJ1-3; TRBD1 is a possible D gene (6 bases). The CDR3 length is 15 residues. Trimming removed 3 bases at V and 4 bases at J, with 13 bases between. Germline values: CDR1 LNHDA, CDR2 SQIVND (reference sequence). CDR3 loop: CASSIPTGSGNTIYF. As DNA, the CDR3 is TGTGCCAGTAGTATTCCGACAGGATCGGGAAACACCATATATTTT.

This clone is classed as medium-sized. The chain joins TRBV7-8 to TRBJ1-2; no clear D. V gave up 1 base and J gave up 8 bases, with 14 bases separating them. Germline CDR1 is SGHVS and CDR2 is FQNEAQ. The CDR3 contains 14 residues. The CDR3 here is CASSLEVGVLGYTF. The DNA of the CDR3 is TGTGCCAGCAGCTTAGAAGTAGGTGTCCTCGGCTACACCTTC. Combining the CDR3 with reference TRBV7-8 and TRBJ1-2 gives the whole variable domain GAGVSQSPRYKVAKRGQDVALRCDPISGHVSLFWYQQALGQGPEFLTYFQNEAQLDKSGLPSDRFFAERPEGSVSTLKIQRTQQEDSAVYLCASSLEVGVLGYTFGSGTRLTVV.